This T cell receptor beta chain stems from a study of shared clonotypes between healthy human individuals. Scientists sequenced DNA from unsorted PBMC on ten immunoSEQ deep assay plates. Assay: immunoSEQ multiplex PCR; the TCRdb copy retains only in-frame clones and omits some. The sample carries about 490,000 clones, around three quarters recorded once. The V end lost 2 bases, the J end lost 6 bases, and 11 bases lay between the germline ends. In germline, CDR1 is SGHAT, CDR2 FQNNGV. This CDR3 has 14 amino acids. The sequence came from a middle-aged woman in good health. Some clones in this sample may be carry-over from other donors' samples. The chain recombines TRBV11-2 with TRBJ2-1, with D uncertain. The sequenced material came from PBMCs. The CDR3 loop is CASSLSGSLNEQFF. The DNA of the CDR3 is TGTGCCAGCAGCTTATCGGGCAGCCTCAATGAGCAGTTCTTC.